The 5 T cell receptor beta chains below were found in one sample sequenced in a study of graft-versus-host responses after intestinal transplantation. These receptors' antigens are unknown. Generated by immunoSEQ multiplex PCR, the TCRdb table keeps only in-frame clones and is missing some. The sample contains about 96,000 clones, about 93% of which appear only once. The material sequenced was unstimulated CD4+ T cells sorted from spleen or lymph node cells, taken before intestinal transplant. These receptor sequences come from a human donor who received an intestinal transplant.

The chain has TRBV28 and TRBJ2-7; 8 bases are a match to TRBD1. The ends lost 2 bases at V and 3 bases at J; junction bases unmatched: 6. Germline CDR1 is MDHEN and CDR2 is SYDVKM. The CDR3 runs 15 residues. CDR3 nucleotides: TGTGCCAGCAGTTTACCCCGGACAGGGCTCTACGAGCAGTACTTC. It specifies CASSLPRTGLYEQYF. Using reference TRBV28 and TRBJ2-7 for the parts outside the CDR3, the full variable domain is DVKVTQSSRYLVKRTGEKVFLECVQDMDHENMFWYRQDPGLGLRLIYFSYDVKMKEKGDIPEGYSVSREKKERFSLILESASTNQTSMYLCASSLPRTGLYEQYFGPGTRLTVT.

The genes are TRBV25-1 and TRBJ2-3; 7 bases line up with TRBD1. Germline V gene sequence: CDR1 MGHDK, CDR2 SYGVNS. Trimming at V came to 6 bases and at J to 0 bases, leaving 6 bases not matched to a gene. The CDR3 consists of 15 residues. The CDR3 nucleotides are TGTGCCAGCAGCGACAGGGCGATTAGCACAGATACGCAGTATTTT. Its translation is CASSDRAISTDTQYF.

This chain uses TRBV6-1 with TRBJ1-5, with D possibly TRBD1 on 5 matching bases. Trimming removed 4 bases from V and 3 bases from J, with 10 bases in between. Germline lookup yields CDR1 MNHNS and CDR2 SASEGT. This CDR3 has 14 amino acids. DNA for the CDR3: TGTGCCAGCAGTGTTCGGGGGACCAATCAGCCCCAGCATTTT. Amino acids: CASSVRGTNQPQHF.

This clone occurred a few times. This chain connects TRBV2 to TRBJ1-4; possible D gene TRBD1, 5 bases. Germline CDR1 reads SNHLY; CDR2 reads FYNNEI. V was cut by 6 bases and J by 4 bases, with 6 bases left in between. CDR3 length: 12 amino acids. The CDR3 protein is CASSDSNEKLFF. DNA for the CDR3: TGTGCCAGCAGCGACAGTAATGAAAAACTGTTTTTT.

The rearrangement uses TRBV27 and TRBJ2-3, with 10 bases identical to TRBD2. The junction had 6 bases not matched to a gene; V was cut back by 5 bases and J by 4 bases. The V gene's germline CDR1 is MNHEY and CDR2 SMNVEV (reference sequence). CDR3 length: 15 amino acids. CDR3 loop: CASSHLAGAPDTQYF. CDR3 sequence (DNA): TGTGCCAGCAGTCATCTAGCGGGAGCTCCAGATACGCAGTATTTT.